Listed below are T cell receptor beta chains from one sample, sequenced in a study of CD4 T cells in relation to SARS-CoV-2 and coronaviruses. Profiled with immunoSEQ multiplex PCR; TCRdb holds only in-frame clones, not every one. Of 65,000 or so clones listed, about nine tenths are singletons. Sequenced sample: memory CD4+ T cells from PBMCs. These receptors were obtained from a human donor in good health. Both conserved end residues are part of each CDR3. A D gene is named only where the DNA matches it firmly. Clone size, where shown, is once, few, many, or a class for clones that have expanded.

>TRBV18|NA|TRBD2|TRBJ2-7
TGTGCCAGCTCACCGAGGCGGGAGGGCTCCGAGCAGTACTTC
CASSPRREGSEQYF
>TRBV11-2|NA|TRBD2|TRBJ2-1
TGTGCCAGCAGCTTCGGGGGGGACAATGAGCAGTTCTTC
CASSFGGDNEQFF
>TRBV9|NA|NA|TRBJ2-3
TGTGCCAGCAGCCCGGGAGTCTGGGCTAGCTATGGCACAGATACGCAGTATTTT
CASSPGVWASYGTDTQYF
>TRBV7-3|NA|NA|TRBJ2-4
TGTGCCAGCAGCTTAGGTTCAGGTCCGGACATTCAGTACTTC
CASSLGSGPDIQYF
>TRBV20-1|NA|NA|TRBJ1-4
TGCAGTACCAGGGAGGTTGAAAAACTGTTTTTT
CSTREVEKLFF
>TRBV19|NA|NA|TRBJ2-1
TGTGCCAGTAGTCCATTTAGGGGTTATAATGGACAGCGCAATGAGCAGTTCTTC
CASSPFRGYNGQRNEQFF
>TRBV4-3|NA|NA|TRBJ1-2
TGCGCCAGCAGCCAACAAACAGGTGATGGCTACACCTTC
CASSQQTGDGYTF
>TRBV27|NA|NA|TRBJ2-1
TGTGCCAGCAGTGGAAACCGGGACTTTTACAATGAGCAGTTCTTC
CASSGNRDFYNEQFF
>TRBV11-2|NA|TRBD1|TRBJ2-5
TGTGCCAGCAGCTTAGATCGGGGCAGGGGGCTTCAAGAGACCCAGTACTTC
CASSLDRGRGLQETQYF
>TRBV7-2|once|TRBD1|TRBJ2-1
TGTGCCAGCAGCCTGGGACAGGGGATGGAGCAGTTCTTC
CASSLGQGMEQFF
>TRBV28|NA|NA|TRBJ1-1
TGTGCCAGCAGTTCCTCTCTCTTTGCTTTCTTT
CASSSSLFAFF
>TRBV24-1|NA|TRBD1|TRBJ2-3
TGTGCCACCAGTGACCCGGGGACAGGGGAAGATACGCAGTATTTT
CATSDPGTGEDTQYF
>TRBV19|once|TRBD1|TRBJ1-1
TGTGCCAGTATCAGGGGACAGCTCAACACTGAAGCTTTCTTT
CASIRGQLNTEAFF
>TRBV3-1/TRBV3-2|NA|NA|TRBJ2-1
TGTGCCAGCAGTCGACAAGAGAGGTATGAGCAGTTCTTC
CASSRQERYEQFF
>TRBV19|NA|NA|TRBJ1-3
TGTGCCAGTAGTATAGGCACGAGCTCTGGAAACACCATATATTTT
CASSIGTSSGNTIYF
>TRBV6-1|NA|NA|TRBJ1-3
TGTGCCAGCAGTGAAGGGTACGGTAGCTCTGGAAACACCATATATTTT
CASSEGYGSSGNTIYF
>TRBV27|once|NA|TRBJ2-7
TGTGCCAGCAAAAAAAGACAGGAGGCGGACGGCTCCTACGAGCAGTACTTC
CASKKRQEADGSYEQYF
>TRBV10-3|NA|NA|TRBJ1-1
TGTGCCATCAGTGACCGGGCTTTGACGGGGATGAACACTGAAGCTTTCTTT
CAISDRALTGMNTEAFF
>TRBV3-1/TRBV3-2|NA|NA|TRBJ1-2
TGTGCCAGCAGCCAAGAGGAGGGGGATGGCTACACCTTC
CASSQEEGDGYTF
>TRBV18|NA|TRBD1|TRBJ2-2
TGTGCCAGCTCACCAGGCGTTGGGGACAGGGACTCCGGGGAGCTGTTTTTT
CASSPGVGDRDSGELFF
>TRBV7-2|NA|NA|TRBJ2-3
TGTGCCAGCAGCTTAATGCAGGGGTTTGGTGATACGCAGTATTTT
CASSLMQGFGDTQYF
>TRBV5-1|NA|TRBD1|TRBJ2-7
TGCGCCAGCAGCCCAGCCTCGACAGGGTTCTACGAGCAGTACTTC
CASSPASTGFYEQYF
>TRBV2|once|TRBD2|TRBJ2-3
TGTGCCAGCAGTGAATTGGCGGGAGGGGTTTGGGATACGCAGTATTTT
CASSELAGGVWDTQYF
>TRBV28|NA|NA|TRBJ2-7
TGTGCCAGCAGTTTTAATAAAGTGGAACGTAGCTCCTACGAGCAGTACTTC
CASSFNKVERSSYEQYF
>TRBV2|few|NA|TRBJ2-2
TGTGCCAGCAGTCGGAGTGAGGCGCCCGGGGAGCTGTTTTTT
CASSRSEAPGELFF
>TRBV5-1|NA|TRBD1|TRBJ1-2
TGCGCCAGCAGCTTAGGGACAGTTTTTAACTATGGCTACACCTTC
CASSLGTVFNYGYTF
>TRBV29-1|NA|NA|TRBJ1-2
TGCAGCGTTGGGGTCGGGGGGAATAACTATGGCTACACCTTC
CSVGVGGNNYGYTF
>TRBV12-3/TRBV12-4|NA|NA|TRBJ1-1
TGTGCCAGCAGTACGAACCCGGACACTGAAGCTTTCTTT
CASSTNPDTEAFF
>TRBV4-1|NA|TRBD1|TRBJ2-3
TGCGCCAGCAGACCGGGACAGAGCACAGATACGCAGTATTTT
CASRPGQSTDTQYF
>TRBV12-3/TRBV12-4|NA|NA|TRBJ1-2
TGTGCCAGCAGTTTCGGGCGTAACTATGGCTACACCTTC
CASSFGRNYGYTF
>TRBV2|NA|NA|TRBJ1-5
TGTGCCAGCAGTGATCAGGGTTCTTTGAGCAATCAGCCCCAGCATTTT
CASSDQGSLSNQPQHF
>TRBV5-1|NA|NA|TRBJ1-1
TGCGCCAGTCGGGAGTTCACTGAAGCTTTCTTT
CASREFTEAFF
>TRBV6-5|NA|TRBD1|TRBJ1-2
TGTGCCAGCAGGCTCGGGACAGCCTATGGCTACACCTTC
CASRLGTAYGYTF
>TRBV10-3|NA|TRBD1|TRBJ2-7
TGTGCCATCAGTGACTTCCTCCGGGACAGACTCTACGAGCAGTACTTC
CAISDFLRDRLYEQYF
>TRBV6-1|NA|NA|TRBJ1-1
TGTGCCAGCAGACACCTGAACACTGAAGCTTTCTTT
CASRHLNTEAFF
>TRBV11-2|NA|NA|TRBJ1-2
TGTGCCAGCAGCTTAAACAGACGTTATGGCTACACCTTC
CASSLNRRYGYTF